A selection of T cell receptor beta chains follows, all from one sample in a study of T cell changes during pregnancy in multiple sclerosis. Profiled with immunoSEQ multiplex PCR; TCRdb holds only in-frame clones, not every one. The table records 59,000 or so clones, roughly 90% of them present only once. Sample: peripheral blood, taken in the third trimester of pregnancy. All receptors come from a female donor in good health, enrolled as a control in a pregnancy study. CDR3s include the opening cysteine and the closing phenylalanine or tryptophan. D genes are given only for firm matches. Rows may omit the clone size; those that give it use once, few, many or a size class.

TRBV5-4	TRBJ2-3	16	.	TRBD1	CASSAPQGLITDTQYF	TGTGCCAGCAGCGCCCCACAGGGGCTCATCACAGATACGCAGTATTTT
TRBV11-1	TRBJ2-7	16	.	.	CASSAISLGTYYEQYF	TGTGCCAGCAGCGCAATCTCCCTCGGTACGTACTACGAGCAGTACTTC
TRBV6-5	TRBJ2-1	12	few	.	CASRETGNEQFF	TGTGCCAGCAGGGAGACAGGCAATGAGCAGTTCTTC
TRBV29-1	TRBJ2-1	11	once	TRBD1	CSVWDSNEQFF	TGCAGCGTATGGGACAGCAATGAGCAGTTCTTC
TRBV5-1	TRBJ2-2	18	.	TRBD2	CASSLGLAGEVGTGELFF	TGCGCCAGCAGCTTGGGATTAGCGGGGGAAGTAGGCACCGGGGAGCTGTTTTTT
TRBV7-3	TRBJ1-1	16	.	.	CASSPHVQGGSTEAFF	TGTGCCAGCAGCCCACACGTACAGGGTGGAAGCACTGAAGCTTTCTTT
TRBV7-2	TRBJ2-5	15	.	.	CASSLNRGLRETQYF	TGTGCCAGCAGCTTAAACCGGGGTTTGCGAGAGACCCAGTACTTC
TRBV18	TRBJ1-2	14	.	.	CASSLVQADDGYTF	TGTGCCAGCTCACTAGTTCAGGCTGATGACGGCTACACCTTC
TRBV2	TRBJ2-1	14	.	TRBD1	CASEAQGAYNEQFF	TGTGCCAGCGAGGCACAGGGGGCCTACAATGAGCAGTTCTTC
TRBV6-5	TRBJ1-2	14	.	TRBD1	CASSRDRNPYGYTF	TGTGCCAGCAGTCGGGACAGGAACCCCTATGGCTACACCTTC
TRBV11-2	TRBJ1-1	13	.	.	CASSSVRLNEAFF	TGTGCCAGCAGCTCAGTCAGGCTTAACGAAGCTTTCTTT
TRBV7-6	TRBJ2-1	16	.	.	CASSLMTELSYNEQFF	TGTGCCAGCAGCTTAATGACAGAACTCTCCTACAATGAGCAGTTCTTC
TRBV10-2	TRBJ2-7	17	.	TRBD1	CASGDREPSSQSYEQYF	TGCGCCAGTGGGGACAGAGAACCCTCTTCACAATCCTACGAGCAGTACTTC
TRBV4-1	TRBJ2-5	16	.	.	CASSQDGLRVQETQYF	TGCGCCAGCAGCCAAGATGGGCTCAGGGTTCAGGAGACCCAGTACTTC
TRBV28	TRBJ1-2	13	.	TRBD1	CASSRTGHYGYTF	TGTGCCAGCAGTCGGACAGGACACTATGGCTACACCTTC